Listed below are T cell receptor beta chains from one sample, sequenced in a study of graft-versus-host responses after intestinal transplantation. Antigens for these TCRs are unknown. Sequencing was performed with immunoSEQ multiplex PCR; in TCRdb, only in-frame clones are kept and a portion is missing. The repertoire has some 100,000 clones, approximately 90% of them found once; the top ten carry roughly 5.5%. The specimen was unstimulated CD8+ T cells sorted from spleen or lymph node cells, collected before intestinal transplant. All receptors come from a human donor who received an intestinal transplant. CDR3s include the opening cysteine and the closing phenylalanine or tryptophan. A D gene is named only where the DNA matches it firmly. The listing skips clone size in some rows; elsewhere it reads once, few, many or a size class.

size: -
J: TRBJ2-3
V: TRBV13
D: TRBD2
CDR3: CASSPGTIPSTDTQYF
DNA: TGTGCCAGCAGCCCCGGGACTATCCCTAGCACAGATACGCAGTATTTT

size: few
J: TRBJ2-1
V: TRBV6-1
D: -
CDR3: CASSEVDRSYNEQFF
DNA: TGTGCCAGCAGTGAAGTCGACAGATCCTACAATGAGCAGTTCTTC

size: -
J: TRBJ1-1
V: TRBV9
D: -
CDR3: CASSVDMGRSTEAFF
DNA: TGTGCCAGCAGCGTAGATATGGGAAGGAGCACTGAAGCTTTCTTT

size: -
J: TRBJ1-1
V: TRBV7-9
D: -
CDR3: CASSLGGFGWTEAFF
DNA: TGTGCCAGCAGCTTAGGAGGGTTTGGATGGACTGAAGCTTTCTTT

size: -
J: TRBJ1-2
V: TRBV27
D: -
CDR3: CASRGIARTYTF
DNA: TGTGCCAGCAGAGGGATCGCCAGAACCTACACCTTC

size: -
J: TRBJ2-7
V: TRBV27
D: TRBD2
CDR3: CASSSRRTLAGGHYEQYF
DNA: TGTGCCAGCAGTTCCCGTCGCACCCTAGCGGGGGGCCACTACGAGCAGTACTTC

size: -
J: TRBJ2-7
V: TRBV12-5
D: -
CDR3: CASGLGGAEQYF
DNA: TGTGCTAGTGGCCTTGGAGGGGCCGAGCAGTACTTC

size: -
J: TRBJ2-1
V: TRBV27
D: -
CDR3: CASSSEIDSYNEQFF
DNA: TGTGCCAGCAGTTCCGAGATCGATAGCTACAATGAGCAGTTCTTC

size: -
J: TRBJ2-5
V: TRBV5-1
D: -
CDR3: CASSGQGFEETQYF
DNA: TGCGCCAGCAGCGGGCAGGGTTTTGAAGAGACCCAGTACTTC

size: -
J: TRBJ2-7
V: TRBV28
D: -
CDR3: CASSPRDPYEQYF
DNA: TGTGCCAGCAGCCCCCGGGATCCCTACGAGCAGTACTTC

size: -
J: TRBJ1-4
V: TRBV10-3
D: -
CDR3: CAISVRPNLQGPANEKLFF
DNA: TGTGCCATCAGTGTTCGACCCAACCTACAGGGCCCGGCTAATGAAAAACTGTTTTTT

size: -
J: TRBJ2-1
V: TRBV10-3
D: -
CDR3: CAISEPGEWGHEQFF
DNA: TGTGCCATCAGTGAGCCGGGTGAATGGGGCCATGAGCAGTTCTTC

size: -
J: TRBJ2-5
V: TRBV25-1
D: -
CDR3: CASSETVYQETQYF
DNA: TGTGCCAGCAGTGAAACGGTGTACCAAGAGACCCAGTACTTC

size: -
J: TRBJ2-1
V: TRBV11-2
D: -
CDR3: CASSLPSSYNEQFF
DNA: TGTGCCAGCAGCTTACCGAGCTCCTACAATGAGCAGTTCTTC